These 13 T cell receptor beta chains were sequenced from one sample in a study of blood T cell repertoires in COVID-19. Assay used: immunoSEQ multiplex PCR; TCRdb lists only in-frame clones, some missing. The data contain some 97,000 clones, roughly 86% of them singletons. Sequenced: peripheral blood. These receptors all come from a woman aged 55-69 years with acute or convalescent COVID-19.

The chain carries TRBV4-1 and TRBJ2-7; D is possibly TRBD1 (6 bases). CDR3 length equals 15 residues. Per the germline V gene, CDR1 is MGHRA and CDR2 is YSYEKL. V lost 0 bases to trimming and J lost 3 bases, with 12 bases between them. CDR3 coding DNA: TGCGCCAGCAGCCAAGACAGGGGCGACCTCTACGAGCAGTACTTC. Translation: CASSQDRGDLYEQYF.

The chain combines TRBV5-1 with TRBJ1-1; 11 nucleotides agree with TRBD1. The CDR3 length is 16 residues. Germline assignment: CDR1 SGHRS and CDR2 YFSETQ. The trim removed 4 bases at V and 3 bases at J, leaving 8 bases unmatched. This chain's CDR3 is CASSLGTGGGHTEAFF. For the CDR3, the DNA is TGCGCCAGCAGCCTCGGGACAGGGGGAGGACACACTGAAGCTTTCTTT.

This chain uses TRBV14 with TRBJ2-7; D gene ambiguous. CDR1 is SGHDN, CDR2 FVKESK, per germline. Trimming stripped 1 base from V and 6 bases from J, with 10 bases between. There are 13 residues in the CDR3. The DNA for the CDR3 is TGTGCCAGCAGCCAAGGAGAGTCGGGCGAGCAGTACTTC. Protein product: CASSQGESGEQYF.

This clone was detected only once. The chain links TRBV6-5 to TRBJ2-5; D possibly corresponds to TRBD2 (5 bases). The CDR3 runs 13 residues. Germline-derived CDR1 and CDR2 are MNHEY and SVGAGI. Trimming took off 5 bases at V and 2 bases at J, with 9 bases between the two ends. The CDR3 DNA sequence: TGTGCCAGCAGTCGGACTCTACAAGAGACCCAGTACTTC. Translated: CASSRTLQETQYF.

The V call is TRBV3-1 (or the pseudogene TRBV3-2), the J call TRBJ1-4; weak D call: TRBD1 (5 bases). The CDR3 length is 15 residues. Germline loops: CDR1 LGHDT, CDR2 YNNKEL (reference sequence). The V and J ends lost 5 bases and 3 bases respectively, with 13 bases between them. CDR3 sequence reads: CASSLRQPSNEKLFF. The CDR3 coding sequence is TGTGCCAGCAGCTTGCGACAGCCCTCTAATGAAAAACTGTTTTTT.

This clone was picked up a small number of times. The chain employs TRBV13 and TRBJ1-3; the D is unclear. With 3 bases removed from V and 4 bases from J, the gap between germline ends came to 19 bases. Per the germline V gene, CDR1 is PRHDT and CDR2 is FYEKMQ (reference sequence). The CDR3 contains 17 residues. CDR3 loop: CASSLSGLRREGNTIYF. CDR3 DNA sequence: TGTGCCAGCAGCTTGTCGGGCCTCCGGCGGGAAGGAAACACCATATATTTT.

The CDR3 protein is CASSEGLAGGNEQFF. The CDR3 DNA sequence: TGCGCCAGCAGCGAGGGACTAGCGGGAGGAAATGAGCAGTTCTTC. The chain uses TRBV5-1 and TRBJ2-1; 15 bases agree with TRBD2. The CDR3 is made up of 15 amino acids. Germline V gene data show CDR1 as SGHRS and CDR2 as YFSETQ. V lost 4 bases, J lost 7 bases, and 3 bases stayed unmatched.

Concerning this clone itself: This sample also contains other DNA sequences that code for the same CDR3. The V gene is TRBV14, the J gene TRBJ1-5, with no clear D. CDR1 is SGHDN and CDR2 is FVKESK in the germline V gene. The CDR3 runs 13 residues. V gave up 0 bases and J gave up 5 bases, with 5 bases separating them. The CDR3 DNA is TGTGCCAGCAGCCAAGATACAGATCAGCCCCAGCATTTT. Protein sequence: CASSQDTDQPQHF.

V gene TRBV11-2 combines with J gene TRBJ2-5; tentatively, D is TRBD2 (6 bases). The V gene lost 1 base and the J gene lost 4 bases, with 10 bases spanning the gap. Germline V gene data show CDR1 as SGHAT and CDR2 as FQNNGV. The CDR3 consists of 14 residues. The CDR3 loop is CASSLGGAGETQYF. In nucleotides, the CDR3 is TGTGCCAGCAGCTTAGGGGGAGCGGGAGAGACCCAGTACTTC.

The chain couples TRBV9 to TRBJ2-1; TRBD1 aligns across 7 bases. The germline V gene has CDR1 SGDLS and CDR2 YYNGEE. V shed 4 bases, J shed 6 bases, and the junction held 10 bases outside the gene matches. The CDR3 covers 15 residues. The CDR3 here is CASSLTGTAINEQFF. The CDR3 DNA is TGTGCCAGCAGCTTAACCGGGACAGCGATCAATGAGCAGTTCTTC.

V usage is TRBV10-2 and J usage is TRBJ1-2; 10 nucleotides line up with TRBD1. Germline V gene lookup returns CDR1 WSHSY and CDR2 SAAADI. With 6 bases clipped from V and 9 bases from J, the junction kept 4 bases outside the gene matches. There are 12 residues in the CDR3. The CDR3 is CASRADRGSYTF. CDR3 bases: TGCGCCAGCAGGGCGGACAGGGGGAGCTACACCTTC.

This clone has only a few counts. The gene calls are TRBV2 and TRBJ2-1, with 9 positions matching TRBD2. V shed 6 bases, J shed 2 bases, and the junction held 5 bases outside the gene matches. This CDR3 has 15 amino acids. CDR1 and CDR2 (germline): SNHLY, FYNNEI. CDR3 residues: CASRTAGGPYNEQFF. Written as DNA, the CDR3 is TGTGCCAGCAGAACGGCGGGAGGGCCCTACAATGAGCAGTTCTTC.

The V gene is TRBV2, the J gene TRBJ1-1; D ambiguous. CDR3 size: 13 residues. V dropped 3 bases and J dropped 4 bases, with 9 bases sitting between them. Looked up from germline, CDR1 is SNHLY and CDR2 is FYNNEI. The CDR3 DNA reads as TGTGCCAGCAGTGATCCCGGTACCACTGAAGCTTTCTTT. It specifies CASSDPGTTEAFF.